One and the same sample provided the 6 T cell receptor beta chains below, sequenced in a study. One entry per CDR3 protein results from TCRdb running MiXCR on the RT-PCR reads. The repertoire holds more than 550,000 distinct CDR3 sequences, approximately 14% seen once, with 3.6% in the top ten. The sequencing sample was made of memory CD4+ T cells from blood. These receptors originate from a female donor in good health, serving as a healthy control.

For the CDR3, the DNA is TGTGCCAGCAGCTCACCAAGACTAGCGGGAGGAAATGGAGGTCTGTTTTTT. Translation gives CASSSPRLAGGNGGLFF. V and J are TRBV7-2 and TRBJ2-2; 13 nucleotides align to TRBD2. The CDR3 has 17 residues. V lost 4 bases to trimming and J lost 14 bases; unmatched junction nucleotides: 16. Germline V CDR1 and CDR2: SGHTA, FQGNSA.

The rearrangement links TRBV20-1 to TRBJ2-7, with a weak D call TRBD1 (6 bases). The CDR3 covers 13 residues. Germline V gives CDR1 DFQATT, CDR2 SNEGSKA (reference sequence). V was clipped by 5 bases and J by 2 bases, with 13 bases between them. In DNA, the CDR3 is TGCAGTGCTTGGGACACGGTGGCCTACGAGCAGTACTTC. It is translated as CSAWDTVAYEQYF.

There are a few counts of this clonotype. The V and J genes are TRBV24-1 and TRBJ2-2, with 9 bases matching TRBD2. The CDR3 contains 15 residues. CDR1 KGHDR and CDR2 SFDVKD come from the germline V gene. The V gene end was trimmed by 6 bases and the J gene end by 3 bases; junction bases not matched to a gene: 4. CDR3 sequence reads: CATSRLAADTGELFF. CDR3 nucleotide sequence: TGTGCCACCAGTCGACTAGCGGCGGACACCGGGGAGCTGTTTTTT.

In this sample, this clonotype turned up many times. The genes are TRBV7-2 and TRBJ1-5; tentative D call: TRBD1 (5 bases). The germline CDR1 and CDR2 sequences are SGHTA and FQGNSA. CDR3 length: 13 amino acids. V lost 4 bases and J 11 bases, leaving 15 bases between the germline ends. The CDR3 DNA follows: TGTGCCAGCAGCTCTTCCATGGGGGGAACCCAGCATTTT. It yields the protein CASSSSMGGTQHF.

Ten or more counts support this clonotype. The chain employs TRBV29-1 and TRBJ2-2; 9 nucleotides agree with TRBD2. From germline, CDR1 is SQVTM and CDR2 ANQGSEA. This CDR3 contains 14 residues. Trimming at V came to 3 bases and at J to 7 bases, leaving 6 bases not matched to a gene. This CDR3 is CSVDGASGNGELFF. The CDR3 bases are TGCAGCGTTGATGGGGCTAGCGGGAACGGGGAGCTGTTTTTT.

This clonotype was detected many times. This sequence joins TRBV7-2 and TRBJ2-5; 8 bases are shared with TRBD2. This CDR3 comprises 12 residues. The V gene end was trimmed by 7 bases and the J gene end by 5 bases; junction bases not matched to a gene: 3. Germline CDR1 is SGHTA and CDR2 is FQGNSA. This CDR3 reads CASNTGGETQYF. In DNA form, the CDR3 reads TGTGCCAGCAACACGGGGGGGGAGACCCAGTACTTC.